This T cell receptor (beta chain) was identified during a study of Ad26.COV2.S vaccination and SARS-CoV-2 variants. Study as a whole: Intramuscular Ad26.COV2.S doses were given once or twice, 56 days apart. Study-level findings and limits: Measures of TCR breadth and depth may have fallen short of total T cell responses. Following vaccination, spike-specific CD8+ and CD4+ T cell responses reportedly exhibited substantial breadth.

Described treatment: over 15 received Ad26.COV2.S at low or high dose, single or two shots; roughly five received placebo; per-sample allocation not given. Sampling took place 63 days after the first vaccine or placebo injection. Germline V lookup: CDR1 LGHDT, CDR2 YNNKEL (reference sequence). This CDR3 spans 13 amino acids. Trimming left V 1 base short and J 2 bases short, with 5 bases between. Comment on this clone: Its antigen is not identified.

Assay used: immunoSEQ multiplex PCR; TCRdb lists only in-frame clones, some missing. The table includes about 350,000 clones, approximately 90% detected once. The sample consisted of peripheral blood, taken in a trial of Ad26.COV2.S vaccine versus placebo. This receptor was identified in a person aged 18-65 years who received the Ad26.COV2.S COVID-19 vaccine or a placebo. The chain recombines TRBV3-1 (or the pseudogene TRBV3-2) with TRBJ2-5; D ambiguous. CDR3 loop: CASSQAAQETQYF. In DNA form, the CDR3 reads TGTGCCAGCAGCCAAGCGGCGCAAGAGACCCAGTACTTC.